Presented here are 24 T cell receptor beta chains from one specimen sequenced in a study of PD-L1 blockade in urothelial cancer listed by TCRdb under 2017. The library was obtained by the immunoSEQ multiplex PCR assay. TCRdb obtained this table from immuneACCESS and retained in-frame rearrangements with V and J assigned. These tables miss some clones; where compared with another copy, unresolved V genes account for less than half of the shortfall, and the remainder is unexplained. This sample lists 55,000 to 70,000 clones; approximately 80% were detected once. Jointly, the top ten make up roughly 4% of the sample. This specimen was PBMCs, taken around atezolizumab (anti-PD-L1) treatment. The receptors originated from a man in his 70s with urothelial cancer.

The chain links TRBV11-2 to TRBJ2-6; D call uncertain. The ends were cut back, 7 bases at V and 1 base at J, with 14 bases in the middle. The CDR3 is 16 residues long. Germline values: CDR1 SGHAT, CDR2 FQNNGV. The CDR3 is CASTTHSVSGANVLTF. The CDR3, as DNA: TGTGCCAGCACCACTCACAGTGTTTCTGGGGCCAACGTCCTGACTTTC.

The rearrangement links TRBV4-1 to TRBJ2-1; 8 nucleotides match TRBD2. There are 14 residues in the CDR3. Germline values: CDR1 MGHRA, CDR2 YSYEKL. J was trimmed by 9 bases and V by 3 bases; bases with no gene match: 7. CDR3 nucleotide sequence: TGCGCCAGCAGCCAGCCATCAAGCGGGGGTGAGCAGTTCTTC. Translated, it gives CASSQPSSGGEQFF.

This chain connects TRBV11-2 to TRBJ1-3, with a possible D match to TRBD1 (6 bases). Germline CDR1 and CDR2: SGHAT and FQNNGV. V lost 5 bases and J 3 bases, leaving 20 bases between the germline ends. The CDR3 runs to 17 residues. The CDR3 DNA reads TGTGCCAGCAGCATGGGACAAAATGCGTTCTTTGGAAACACCATATATTTT. It encodes CASSMGQNAFFGNTIYF.

Here the CDR3 reads CASSSGLAAGGDTQYF. DNA of the CDR3: TGTGCCAGCAGCTCCGGACTAGCGGCTGGTGGAGATACGCAGTATTTT. This chain uses TRBV11-2 with TRBJ2-3; 10 bases agree with TRBD2. The V segment lost 4 bases and the J segment 5 bases; nucleotides outside the gene matches: 9. The length of the CDR3 is 16 residues. Per the germline V gene, CDR1 is SGHAT and CDR2 is FQNNGV. Full variable domain (outside the CDR3, taken from reference TRBV11-2 and TRBJ2-3): EAGVAQSPRYKIIEKRQSVAFWCNPISGHATLYWYQQILGQGPKLLIQFQNNGVVDDSQLPKDRFSAERLKGVDSTLKIQPAKLEDSAVYLCASSSGLAAGGDTQYFGPGTRLTVL.

The J gene is TRBJ2-1, the V gene TRBV19; TRBD2 aligns across 7 bases. The CDR3 covers 10 residues. V shed 10 bases and J 10 bases; nucleotides not matched to a gene: 4. Germline V gene sequence: CDR1 LNHDA, CDR2 SQIVND (reference sequence). The CDR3: CATWGGEQFF. Written as DNA, the CDR3 is TGTGCCACTTGGGGAGGGGAGCAGTTCTTC.

CDR3 amino acids: CASSKDILNTGELFF. CDR3 DNA sequence: TGTGCCAGCAGCAAGGACATCCTGAACACCGGGGAGCTGTTTTTT. The J gene is TRBJ2-2, the V gene TRBV5-4; tentative D call: TRBD1 (5 bases). Germline V CDR1 and CDR2: SGHNT, YYREEE (reference sequence). The V and J ends lost 4 bases and 1 base respectively, with 11 bases between them. CDR3 length equals 15 residues.

The chain joins TRBV2 to TRBJ2-1; 9 nucleotides line up with TRBD2. The CDR3 is made up of 16 amino acids. Germline CDR1 reads SNHLY; CDR2 reads FYNNEI. V dropped 2 bases and J dropped 7; count of bases not matched to a gene: 9. The CDR3 nucleotides read TGTGCCAGCAGTGAAAGTTTGGCTAGCGGGAATAATGAGCAGTTCTTC. Protein product: CASSESLASGNNEQFF.

Only a few counts were recorded for this clone. V usage is TRBV6-6 and J usage is TRBJ2-3; D remains ambiguous. From germline, CDR1 is MNHNY and CDR2 SVGAGI (reference sequence). Trimming shortened V by 2 bases and J by 2 bases, and 5 bases separated the two germline ends. CDR3 length: 13 amino acids. The CDR3 spells CASSYVITDTQYF. The CDR3 region has the DNA TGTGCCAGCAGTTACGTCATCACAGATACGCAGTATTTT.

The chain links TRBV7-3 to TRBJ2-1; weak D call: TRBD2 (6 bases). CDR1 and CDR2 from the germline V gene are SGHTA and FQGTGA. Trimming removed 5 bases at V and 6 bases at J, with 17 bases between. CDR3 length equals 15 residues. The CDR3 DNA follows: TGTGCCAGCAGCCCCGCCCGACTAGTGTCCAATGAGCAGTTCTTC. As protein: CASSPARLVSNEQFF.

The V and J genes are TRBV2 and TRBJ2-7; TRBD1 matches 9 bases. The junction had 6 bases not matched to a gene; V was cut back by 3 bases and J by 6 bases. The CDR3 runs to 14 residues. Germline CDR1 SNHLY, CDR2 FYNNEI. The CDR3 DNA reads TGTGCCAGCAGTGAGGGACAGGGATCGAGCGAGCAGTACTTC. Amino acids: CASSEGQGSSEQYF.

The rearrangement uses TRBV19 and TRBJ2-3; TRBD1 matches 11 bases. CDR3 length equals 14 residues. Germline V gene data show CDR1 as LNHDA and CDR2 as SQIVND (reference sequence). J gave up 6 bases and V 10 bases, and 9 bases lay outside the gene matches. The CDR3 here is CATAGQGVWDTQYF. CDR3 DNA: TGTGCCACGGCGGGACAGGGGGTATGGGATACGCAGTATTTT.

V gene TRBV6-5 combines with J gene TRBJ1-3; no reliable D call. Germline values: CDR1 MNHEY, CDR2 SVGAGI. The CDR3 runs to 11 residues. Trimming stripped 4 bases from V and 7 bases from J, with 5 bases between. Written as DNA, the CDR3 is TGTGCCAGCAGTTTCCTTAACACCATATATTTT. This encodes CASSFLNTIYF.

The genes are TRBV12-5 and TRBJ2-1; 9 bases fit TRBD1. Germline CDR1 and CDR2: LGHNT and FRNRAP. The CDR3 is 19 residues long. Trimming took 4 bases from V and 0 from J; bases not matched to a gene: 13. CDR3 sequence reads: CASGSSDRGVIPSYNEQFF. In DNA, the CDR3 is TGTGCTAGTGGTTCCTCCGACAGGGGGGTCATCCCCTCCTACAATGAGCAGTTCTTC.

The chain uses TRBV6-5 and TRBJ1-1, with D tentatively TRBD1 (6 bases). Trimming cost V 6 bases and J 1 base, with 9 bases left between them. Germline CDR1 MNHEY, CDR2 SVGAGI. CDR3 length: 13 residues. The CDR3 DNA follows: TGTGCCAGCAGCAGGGGTCGGAACACTGAAGCTTTCTTT. Protein product: CASSRGRNTEAFF.

This chain connects TRBV6-4 to TRBJ2-3; 7 bases match TRBD2. The CDR3 has 14 amino acids. Germline-derived CDR1 and CDR2 are MRHNA and SNTAGT. J was trimmed by 2 bases and V by 2 bases; bases with no gene match: 1. CDR3 coding DNA: TGTGCCAGCAGTGACGGGAGGGCCACAGATACGCAGTATTTT. It specifies CASSDGRATDTQYF.

The V gene is TRBV5-1, the J gene TRBJ2-7, with no clear D. The CDR3 is 14 residues long. CDR1 is SGHRS and CDR2 is YFSETQ in the germline V gene. Deletions cut 0 bases from V and 0 bases from J, with 7 bases between. The CDR3 nucleotides read TGCGCCAGCAGCTTGGTTCTGAGCTCCTACGAGCAGTACTTC. Protein: CASSLVLSSYEQYF.

The chain recombines TRBV10-3 with TRBJ2-7, with D uncertain. The V and J ends lost 10 bases and 0 bases respectively, with 16 bases between them. The CDR3 is 14 residues long. Germline V CDR1 and CDR2: ENHRY, SYGVKD. This CDR3 reads CATQPEPGSYEQYF. The CDR3 DNA sequence: TGTGCCACACAACCTGAACCGGGCTCCTACGAGCAGTACTTC.

This clone was picked up a small number of times. The rearrangement joins TRBV25-1 to TRBJ2-5; 7 nucleotides match TRBD1. CDR3 length: 15 amino acids. V was clipped by 2 bases and J by 2 bases; unmatched bases: 5. Per the germline V gene, CDR1 is MGHDK and CDR2 is SYGVNS. The CDR3 nucleotides read TGTGCCAGCAGTGAACCCGGGACAGTACAAGAGACCCAGTACTTC. Its translation is CASSEPGTVQETQYF. The full variable domain, completed using reference TRBV25-1 and TRBJ2-5, is EADIYQTPRYLVIGTGKKITLECSQTMGHDKMYWYQQDPGMELHLIHYSYGVNSTEKGDLSSESTVSRIRTEHFPLTLESARPSHTSQYLCASSEPGTVQETQYFGPGTRLLVL.

The CDR3 sequence is CASSKLAAHQETQYF. CDR3 sequence (DNA): TGTGCCAGTAGTAAGCTAGCGGCCCACCAAGAGACCCAGTACTTC. The chain employs TRBV19 and TRBJ2-5, with TRBD2 matching 7 bases. The J segment lost 0 bases and the V segment lost 4 bases, leaving 5 bases of the junction unmatched. This CDR3 contains 15 residues. Germline assignment: CDR1 LNHDA and CDR2 SQIVND (reference sequence).

This clone was seen a few times. The J gene is TRBJ2-1, the V gene TRBV30; a possible D gene is TRBD2 (7 bases). The CDR3 consists of 17 residues. CDR1 is GTSNPN, CDR2 SVGIG, per germline (reference sequence). The V end lost 1 base, the J end lost 0 bases, and 16 bases lay between the germline ends. The CDR3 spells CAWSGGGPTSSYNEQFF. As DNA, the CDR3 is TGTGCCTGGAGTGGGGGGGGCCCCACCTCCTCCTACAATGAGCAGTTCTTC.

This chain joins TRBV27 and TRBJ1-1, with D possibly matching TRBD1 (5 bases). CDR1 is MNHEY and CDR2 is SMNVEV in the germline V gene (reference sequence). V shed 5 bases and J shed 5 bases, with 12 bases lying between them. This CDR3 spans 13 amino acids. The CDR3 region has the DNA TGTGCCAGCAGTCCTAACCGGGGGACTGAAGCTTTCTTT. Amino acids: CASSPNRGTEAFF.

The chain uses TRBV18 and TRBJ2-7, with a tentative D call TRBD1 (5 bases). Per germline, CDR1 KGHSH and CDR2 LQKENI. This CDR3 has 13 residues. Trimming cost V 3 bases and J 2 bases, with 8 bases left between them. Here the CDR3 reads CASSPDRTYEQYF. The CDR3 DNA is TGTGCCAGCTCACCCGACAGAACCTACGAGCAGTACTTC. Full variable domain (remainder filled in from reference TRBV18 and TRBJ2-7): NAGVMQNPRHLVRRRGQEARLRCSPMKGHSHVYWYRQLPEEGLKFMVYLQKENIIDESGMPKERFSAEFPKEGPSILRIQQVVRGDSAAYFCASSPDRTYEQYFGPGTRLTVT.

The rearrangement uses TRBV5-1 and TRBJ2-7; 7 positions match TRBD1. CDR3 size: 18 residues. Per germline, CDR1 SGHRS and CDR2 YFSETQ. V gave up 1 base and J gave up 1 base; unmatched junction bases: 14. CDR3 residues: CASSLSSAGTAFSYEQYF. Here the CDR3 DNA reads TGCGCCAGCAGCTTGTCCTCCGCCGGGACAGCTTTTTCCTACGAGCAGTACTTC.

The chain links TRBV5-1 to TRBJ2-1; 9 nucleotides line up with TRBD1. Germline V gene sequence: CDR1 SGHRS, CDR2 YFSETQ. V shed 4 bases, J shed 6 bases, and the junction held 11 bases outside the gene matches. CDR3 length equals 16 residues. The CDR3 spells CASSVAGTGMINEQFF. The CDR3 DNA reads as TGCGCCAGCAGCGTCGCCGGGACAGGGATGATCAATGAGCAGTTCTTC.